Detailed here is one TCR beta chain. CDR3 length: 13 residues. V lost 2 bases to trimming and J lost 2 bases, with 7 bases between them. Germline-derived CDR1 and CDR2 are SGHDT and YYEEEE. Measured with immunoSEQ multiplex PCR; TCRdb has only the in-frame clones, and not every one. In the table there are several thousand clones, about 79% of which are singletons. This entry belongs to a study of T cell repertoires in ileal Crohn's disease. V usage is TRBV5-6 and J usage is TRBJ1-2; D perhaps matches TRBD1 (5 bases). The clonotype comes from an adult with Crohn's disease. The sequenced sample was ileal tissue. The CDR3 nucleotides read TGTGCCAGCAGCTTTGGGGGGAACTATGGCTACACCTTC. It translates to CASSFGGNYGYTF.